This T cell receptor (beta chain) appears in the sequencing data of a study of T cell responses to AZD1222 COVID-19 vaccine. Sequencing used immunoSEQ multiplex PCR; TCRdb keeps in-frame clones, though not all of them. Of roughly 100,000 clones in the sample, 88% were seen once. The CDR3 is 14 amino acids. Germline CDR1 reads SEHNR; CDR2 reads FQNEAQ (reference sequence). Trimming cost V 3 bases and J 2 bases, with 11 bases left between them. As regards this clone: No antigen is known for it.

Study-wide results and caveats: Only five to seven AZD1222 recipients were seropositive at baseline. The study found vaccine-associated CD4 TCRs spanning spike, dominant at 160-218 and 743-854. The sample set comprised mostly white British donors with more females, and clonal diversity was possibly underestimated. After the peak T cell response, and only then, were repertoires sampled.

The sequence derives from an adult in good health. Material: peripheral blood, obtained on day 0 of AZD1222 vaccination. The chain couples TRBV7-9 to TRBJ2-7; D is perhaps TRBD2 (5 bases). CDR3 loop: CASSFGGPAYEQYF. The DNA for the CDR3 is TGTGCCAGCAGCTTCGGAGGCCCTGCCTACGAGCAGTACTTC.